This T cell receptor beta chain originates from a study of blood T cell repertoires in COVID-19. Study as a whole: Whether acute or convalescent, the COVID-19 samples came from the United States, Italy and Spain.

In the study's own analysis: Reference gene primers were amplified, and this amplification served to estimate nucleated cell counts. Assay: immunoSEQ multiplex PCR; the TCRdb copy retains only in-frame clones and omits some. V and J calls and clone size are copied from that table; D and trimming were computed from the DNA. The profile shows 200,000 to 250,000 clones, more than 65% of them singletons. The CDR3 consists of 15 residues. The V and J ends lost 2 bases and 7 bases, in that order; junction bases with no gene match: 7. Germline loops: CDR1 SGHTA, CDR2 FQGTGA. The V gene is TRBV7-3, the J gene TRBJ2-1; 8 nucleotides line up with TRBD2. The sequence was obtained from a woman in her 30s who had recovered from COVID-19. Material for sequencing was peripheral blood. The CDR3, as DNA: TGTGCCAGCAGCTTACAGGTGGTAGCGGGAAATGAGCAGTTCTTC. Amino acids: CASSLQVVAGNEQFF. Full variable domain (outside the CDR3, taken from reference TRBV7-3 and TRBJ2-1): GAGVSQTPSNKVTEKGKYVELRCDPISGHTALYWYRQSLGQGPEFLIYFQGTGAADDSGLPNDRFFAVRPEGSVSTLKIQRTERGDSAVYLCASSLQVVAGNEQFFGPGTRLTVL.